This TCR beta chain was identified during a study of shared clonotypes between healthy human individuals. Study overall: There were three CD4 naive, three CD4 memory, two CD8 naive and one CD8 memory plates per donor.

Study outcomes and limitations: Between a handful of donors, naive CD4 clonotypes were shared at a level of about 5%. Rarefaction analysis demonstrated incomplete sorted-subset sequencing notwithstanding large depth.

Comment on this clone: Its antigen is as yet unknown. The identical CDR3 is also encoded by other nucleotide sequences in the sample.

The CDR3 spans 14 residues. Trimming cost V 6 bases and J 4 bases, with 13 bases left between them. The V gene's germline CDR1 is KGHSH and CDR2 LQKENI. Clones were sequenced by immunoSEQ multiplex PCR, and TCRdb holds only the in-frame ones, with some missing. The sample carries over a million clones, 98% recorded once. The sample taken for sequencing was naive CD4+ T cells sorted from blood. Subset of the sample: CD45RA+ positively selected. This clonotype originated in a man under 40 in good health. This chain joins TRBV18 and TRBJ1-5, with D perhaps matching TRBD1 (6 bases). In nucleotides, the CDR3 is TGTGCCAGCTCGCCGGGGACAATGAATCAGCCCCAGCATTTT. Its translation: CASSPGTMNQPQHF.